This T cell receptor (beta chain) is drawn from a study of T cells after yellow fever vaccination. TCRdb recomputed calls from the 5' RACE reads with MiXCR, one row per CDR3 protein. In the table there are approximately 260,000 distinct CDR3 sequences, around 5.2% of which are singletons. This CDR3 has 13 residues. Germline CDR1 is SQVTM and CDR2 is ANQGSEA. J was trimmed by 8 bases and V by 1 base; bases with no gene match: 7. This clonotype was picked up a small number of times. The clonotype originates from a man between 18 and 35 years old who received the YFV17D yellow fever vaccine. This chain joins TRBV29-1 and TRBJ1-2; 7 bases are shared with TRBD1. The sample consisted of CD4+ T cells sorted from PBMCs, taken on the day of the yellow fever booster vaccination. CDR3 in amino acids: CSVEGPTGVGYTF. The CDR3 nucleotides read TGCAGCGTTGAAGGCCCCACAGGGGTCGGCTACACCTTC.